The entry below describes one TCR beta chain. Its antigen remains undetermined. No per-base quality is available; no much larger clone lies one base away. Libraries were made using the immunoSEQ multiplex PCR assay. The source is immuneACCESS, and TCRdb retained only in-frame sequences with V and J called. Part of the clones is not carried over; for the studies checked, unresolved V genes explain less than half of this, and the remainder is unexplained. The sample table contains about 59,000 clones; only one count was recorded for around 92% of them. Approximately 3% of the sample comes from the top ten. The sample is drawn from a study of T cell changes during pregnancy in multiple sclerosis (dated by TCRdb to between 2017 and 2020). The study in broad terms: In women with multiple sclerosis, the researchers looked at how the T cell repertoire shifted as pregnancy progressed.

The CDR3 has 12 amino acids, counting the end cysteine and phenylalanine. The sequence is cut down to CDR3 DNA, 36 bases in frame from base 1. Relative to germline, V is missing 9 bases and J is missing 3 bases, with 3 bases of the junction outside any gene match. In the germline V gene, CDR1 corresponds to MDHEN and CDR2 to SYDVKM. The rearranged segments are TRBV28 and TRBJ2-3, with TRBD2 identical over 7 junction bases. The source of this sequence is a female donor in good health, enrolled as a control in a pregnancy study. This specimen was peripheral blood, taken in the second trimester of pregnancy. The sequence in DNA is TGTGCCAGAGCGGGAAGGACAGATACGCAGTATTTT. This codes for CARAGRTDTQYF.